This TCR beta chain was identified during a study of T-cell reconstitution after alpha-beta-depleted transplantation in children. During its preparation, the TCRbeta library received unique molecular identifiers. One entry per CDR3 protein results from TCRdb running MiXCR on the PCR reads. The sample lists some 100,000 distinct CDR3 sequences, about 14% occurring once. The source was PBMCs, mostly from graft donor cells, collected 180 days after TCRalphabeta/CD19-depleted stem cell transplant. The receptor was derived from a male patient aged 2 to 9 who had a stem cell transplant for acute lymphoblastic leukemia, so the T cells may come from the graft donor.

The CDR3 protein is CASSEGLLYNEQFF. Here the CDR3 DNA reads TGTGCCAGCAGCGAGGGACTCCTCTACAATGAGCAGTTCTTC. V gene TRBV11-2 combines with J gene TRBJ2-1, with TRBD2 as a possible D gene (6 bases). The CDR3 sequence is 14 residues long. The germline V gene has CDR1 SGHAT and CDR2 FQNNGV. Trimming took off 5 bases at V and 3 bases at J, with 11 bases between the two ends. Using reference TRBV11-2 and TRBJ2-1 for the parts outside the CDR3, the full variable domain is EAGVAQSPRYKIIEKRQSVAFWCNPISGHATLYWYQQILGQGPKLLIQFQNNGVVDDSQLPKDRFSAERLKGVDSTLKIQPAKLEDSAVYLCASSEGLLYNEQFFGPGTRLTVL.